This T cell receptor (beta chain) is drawn from a study of CD8+CD57+ T cells in acquired aplastic anemia. Study information: Isolated CD4+ and CD8+ cells, once sorted, yielded DNA averaging approximately 3 ug. Researchers reported that healthy donors averaged approximately 9.8 million reads for CD4+ cells. Study outcomes and limitations: Shared by patients and controls, 25 to 35 CD8+ CDR3s were abundant in patients. Patients did not significantly differ from controls in CD8+ Simpson's diversity.

CDR3 and TCR beta VDJ profiling relied on a genomic DNA template. TCRdb independently ran MiXCR on the reads; one entry per CDR3 protein. The top ten clones hold about 17% of a sample with roughly 190,000 distinct CDR3 sequences, approximately 52% of them seen once. V lost 4 bases to trimming and J lost 7 bases, with 22 bases between them. This CDR3 contains 16 residues. Looked up from germline, CDR1 is LNHNV and CDR2 is YYDKDF (reference sequence). As for this clonotype: Antigen: not known.

The specimen sequenced was sorted CD4+, CD8+, or CD8+CD57+ T cells (not recorded which) from PBMCs. This receptor was taken from a human donor in good health, serving as a control. The J gene is TRBJ1-2, the V gene TRBV15; D may be TRBD1 (6 bases). CDR3 loop: CATSKGWGGRDPGYTF. In DNA, the CDR3 is TGTGCCACCAGCAAGGGGTGGGGGGGGCGCGACCCTGGCTACACCTTC.